The 19 T cell receptor beta chains below all came from one sample that was sequenced in a study of T cells after yellow fever vaccination. TCRdb ran MiXCR on the 5' RACE reads and lists one entry per CDR3 protein. The data contain fewer than 650,000 distinct CDR3 sequences, around a fifth of them seen just once; the ten biggest clones take up around 17%. The sample in question was PBMCs, obtained roughly 20 days after the first yellow fever vaccination. Source of these receptors: a man between 18 and 29 years old who received the YFV17D yellow fever vaccine.

This chain connects TRBV3-1 to TRBJ2-1; 15 nucleotides align to TRBD2. The CDR3 covers 18 residues. The J segment lost 3 bases and the V segment lost 3 bases, leaving 6 bases of the junction unmatched. The germline gives CDR1 LGHDT, CDR2 YNNKEL (reference sequence). CDR3 coding DNA: TGTGCCAGCAGCCAGGGGACTAGCGGGGGGCCTTACTACAATGAGCAGTTCTTC. Translating it yields CASSQGTSGGPYYNEQFF.

This clonotype was counted many times. The chain couples TRBV20-1 to TRBJ2-7; no clear D gene. Per the germline V gene, CDR1 is DFQATT and CDR2 is SNEGSKA (reference sequence). V was cut by 3 bases and J by 0 bases, with 9 bases left in between. The CDR3 is 13 amino acids. CDR3 DNA: TGCAGTGCTAGGGTCACAAGCTCCTACGAGCAGTACGTC. Translation: CSARVTSSYEQYV.

This clonotype showed up just once. The gene calls are TRBV4-3 and TRBJ2-2; D remains unclear. Germline V gene sequence: CDR1 LGHNA, CDR2 YSLEER. Trimming took 5 bases from V and 6 from J, leaving 13 bases between them. This CDR3 region has 14 residues. CDR3 coding DNA: TGCGCCAGCAGCTCCCTCCAGTCCTCCGGGGAGCTGTTTTTT. It encodes CASSSLQSSGELFF.

Ten or more counts support this clonotype. The V call is TRBV12-3 or TRBV12-4, the J call TRBJ1-5; TRBD1 matches 9 bases. The CDR3 extends over 14 amino acids. V shed 6 bases and J 5 bases; nucleotides not matched to a gene: 5. CDR3 amino acids: CASRQGAGHQPQHF. CDR3 in DNA: TGTGCCAGCAGACAGGGGGCGGGTCATCAGCCCCAGCATTTT.

This chain links TRBV19 with TRBJ2-6; D remains unclear. V was pared by 7 bases and J by 0 bases, with 13 bases between. This CDR3 contains 16 residues. The V gene's germline CDR1 is LNHDA and CDR2 SQIVND (reference sequence). CDR3 loop: CASMGVWGSGANVLTF. The CDR3 nucleotides are TGTGCCAGTATGGGCGTTTGGGGCTCTGGGGCCAACGTCCTGACTTTC.

This clonotype turned up a few times. This CDR3 reads CASNPVPGGPAGELFF. CDR3 in DNA: TGCGCCAGCAACCCTGTACCGGGGGGGCCAGCCGGGGAGCTGTTTTTT. The chain combines TRBV5-1 with TRBJ2-2; 8 bases line up with TRBD2. V lost 6 bases and J lost 6; bases outside the gene matches: 13. The CDR3 runs to 16 residues. Germline lookup yields CDR1 SGHRS and CDR2 YFSETQ.

This chain connects TRBV5-5 to TRBJ2-4, with 9 bases matching TRBD2. V lost 1 base, J lost 6 bases, and 5 bases stayed unmatched. The CDR3 length is 15 residues. CDR1 and CDR2 (germline): SGHKS, YYEKEE (reference sequence). The CDR3 DNA is TGTGCCAGCAGCTTGAGAGCGGGGGGCCCAAACATTCAGTACTTC. Translation gives CASSLRAGGPNIQYF.

This clonotype was counted a few times. The chain uses TRBV4-1 and TRBJ2-5, with TRBD2 matching over 11 bases. Unmatched junction bases numbered 5, after V lost 4 bases and J lost 1 base. In germline, CDR1 is MGHRA, CDR2 YSYEKL. The length of the CDR3 is 16 residues. The CDR3, as DNA: TGCGCCAGCAGCCGAAGTAGCGGGGGGGTCCAAGAGACCCAGTACTTC. This sequence encodes CASSRSSGGVQETQYF.

There are a few counts of this clonotype. V gene TRBV19 combines with J gene TRBJ2-1; D gene ambiguous. The CDR3 length is 15 residues. Trimming cost V 5 bases and J 0 bases, with 11 bases left between them. Germline V gene sequence: CDR1 LNHDA, CDR2 SQIVND (reference sequence). The CDR3: CASSATSSSYNEQFF. In DNA form, the CDR3 reads TGTGCCAGTAGTGCGACCTCAAGCTCCTACAATGAGCAGTTCTTC.

V usage is TRBV5-1 and J usage is TRBJ1-4, with D possibly being TRBD1 (6 bases). Germline CDR1 SGHRS, CDR2 YFSETQ. The CDR3 spans 14 residues. Trimming pared 1 base from V and 4 bases from J, leaving 8 bases between. The CDR3 bases are TGCGCCAGCAGCTTGTCAGGGGATAATGAAAAACTGTTTTTT. Protein: CASSLSGDNEKLFF. Combining the CDR3 with reference TRBV5-1 and TRBJ1-4 gives the whole variable domain KAGVTQTPRYLIKTRGQQVTLSCSPISGHRSVSWYQQTPGQGLQFLFEYFSETQRNKGNFPGRFSGRQFSNSRSEMNVSTLELGDSALYLCASSLSGDNEKLFFGSGTQLSVL.

This clonotype was counted a few times. CDR3 amino acids: CASSLTTLYNEQFF. DNA for the CDR3: TGTGCCAGCAGCTTAACTACTCTCTACAATGAGCAGTTCTTC. The V and J genes are TRBV11-2 and TRBJ2-1; D is unclear. CDR3 length: 14 residues. Between the trimmed V and J ends, which lost 2 bases and 3 bases, there was a span of 8 bases. CDR1 is SGHAT, CDR2 FQNNGV, per germline.

This clonotype occurred a few times. The chain joins TRBV5-4 to TRBJ1-6; no clear D gene. The CDR3 has 16 residues. CDR1 is SGHNT and CDR2 is YYREEE in the germline V gene (reference sequence). With 4 bases removed from V and 0 bases from J, the gap between germline ends came to 11 bases. The CDR3 nucleotides read TGTGCCAGCAGCAAGGACTCTATCTCCTATAATTCACCCCTCCACTTT. Amino acids: CASSKDSISYNSPLHF.

This chain joins TRBV21-1 and TRBJ2-2; the table's D call TRBD2 went unverified against the DNA. TRBV21-1 is a recognized pseudogene. CDR3 length equals 16 residues. CDR3 in DNA: TGTGCCAGCAACCCTCCACTAGCGGGGCGGGCCGGGGAGCTGTTTTTT. It encodes CASNPPLAGRAGELFF.

V and J are TRBV7-9 and TRBJ2-2; D is possibly TRBD2 (6 bases). The CDR3 consists of 15 residues. Germline CDR1 reads SEHNR; CDR2 reads FQNEAQ (reference sequence). The V end was cut by 6 bases, the J end by 6 bases, with 17 bases between. CDR3 in DNA: TGTGCCAGCAGGGGAGGCCAAGGTATGGCCGGGGAGCTGTTTTTT. Translated: CASRGGQGMAGELFF. The full variable domain, its missing parts supplied by reference TRBV7-9 and TRBJ2-2, is DTGVSQNPRHKITKRGQNVTFRCDPISEHNRLYWYRQTLGQGPEFLTYFQNEAQLEKSRLLSDRFSAERPKGSFSTLEIQRTEQGDSAMYLCASRGGQGMAGELFFGEGSRLTVL.

The rearrangement joins TRBV7-2 to TRBJ1-1, with TRBD1 matching over 8 bases. The CDR3 contains 15 residues. The V gene end was trimmed by 5 bases and the J gene end by 3 bases; junction bases not matched to a gene: 8. Germline assignment: CDR1 SGHTA and CDR2 FQGNSA. The CDR3 loop is CASSGNRGRYTEAFF. DNA for the CDR3: TGTGCCAGCAGCGGTAACAGGGGGAGATACACTGAAGCTTTCTTT.

This clonotype was seen a handful of times. J is TRBJ1-3 and V is TRBV6-5; D is ambiguous. Germline V lookup: CDR1 MNHEY, CDR2 SVGAGI. V was clipped by 1 base and J by 0 bases, with 7 bases between them. The CDR3 sequence is 15 residues long. CDR3 bases: TGTGCCAGCAGTTACTGGGGTGACTCTGGAAACACCATATATTTT. Its translation is CASSYWGDSGNTIYF.

In its sample, this clonotype was seen a few times. CDR3 in DNA: TGTGCCAGCAGCCGACAGATTGAAGCTTTCTTT. It encodes CASSRQIEAFF. The genes are TRBV5-6 and TRBJ1-1; D perhaps matches TRBD1 (5 bases). Per germline, CDR1 SGHDT and CDR2 YYEEEE. The V gene lost 4 bases and the J gene lost 7 bases, with 8 bases spanning the gap. The CDR3 loop spans 11 amino acids.

This clonotype turned up a few times. The chain joins TRBV20-1 to TRBJ2-7, with TRBD2 identical over 7 bases. Germline CDR1 reads DFQATT; CDR2 reads SNEGSKA (reference sequence). V lost 6 bases to trimming and J lost 2 bases; unmatched junction nucleotides: 10. The CDR3 consists of 14 residues. CDR3 sequence (DNA): TGCAGTGCCTTTCCGCTAGCGGAGACCTACGAGCAGTACTTC. This sequence encodes CSAFPLAETYEQYF.

The rearrangement links TRBV28 to TRBJ1-3; no clear D. The CDR3 covers 15 residues. CDR1 MDHEN and CDR2 SYDVKM come from the germline V gene. Trimming removed 1 base at V and 0 bases at J, with 7 bases between. CDR3 DNA: TGTGCCAGCAGTTTATCCCCGGTCTCTGGAAACACCATATATTTT. This gives the protein CASSLSPVSGNTIYF.